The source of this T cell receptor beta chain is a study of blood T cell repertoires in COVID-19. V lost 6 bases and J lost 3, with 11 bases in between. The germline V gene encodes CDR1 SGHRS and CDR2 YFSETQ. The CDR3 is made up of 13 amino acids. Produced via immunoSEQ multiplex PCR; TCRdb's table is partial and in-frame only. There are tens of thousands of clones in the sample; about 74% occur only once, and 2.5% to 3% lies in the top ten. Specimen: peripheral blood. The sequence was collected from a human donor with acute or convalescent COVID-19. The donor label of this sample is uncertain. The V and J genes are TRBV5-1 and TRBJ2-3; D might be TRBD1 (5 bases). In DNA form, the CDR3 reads TGCGCCAGCAACCTGCCAGGGACAGATACGCAGTATTTT. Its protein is CASNLPGTDTQYF.